This TCR beta chain was captured in a study of T cells after yellow fever vaccination. The study made its TCR cDNA through 5'RACE template switching. That step introduced a universal primer site along with UMIs. TCRdb analysed the 5' RACE reads with MiXCR anew, one entry per CDR3 protein. The repertoire holds hundreds of thousands of distinct CDR3 sequences, with just over 20% as singletons. Concerning this clonotype: No antigen is known for it.

This CDR3 contains 14 residues. V was trimmed by 4 bases and J by 5 bases, leaving 14 bases between them. Germline V lookup: CDR1 SGHNT, CDR2 YENEEA. Study-wide points: The booster response re-showed most primary clones: 96% CD4, approximately 90% CD8.

The sequence derives from a man younger than 30 who received the YFV17D yellow fever vaccine. The source was PBMCs, collected roughly 20 days after the first yellow fever vaccination. V usage is TRBV11-3 and J usage is TRBJ2-5, with D perhaps assigned TRBD1 or TRBD2 (6 bases each). The CDR3 protein is CASSSGGRWETQYF. Written as DNA, the CDR3 is TGTGCCAGCAGCTCCGGGGGCCGCTGGGAGACCCAGTACTTC.